Shown below are 8 T cell receptor beta chains from a single sample sequenced in a study of T cells in Graves' hyperthyroidism and ophthalmopathy. RNA transcripts gave rise to amplified TCR beta CDR3 regions. The primer set for the first-round RT-PCR of the TCR CDR3 was HTBI. One entry per CDR3 protein, called by TCRdb with MiXCR from the multiplex PCR reads. The table includes around 800,000 distinct CDR3 sequences, roughly 37% detected once. Sequences were obtained from blood. The receptors here all came from a man between 18 and 35 years old with Graves' hyperthyroidism.

This clonotype was recorded many times. The chain recombines TRBV5-6 with TRBJ2-5; D gene ambiguous. With 0 bases removed from V and 5 bases from J, the gap between germline ends came to 8 bases. The CDR3 runs 13 residues. Germline-derived CDR1 and CDR2 are SGHDT and YYEEEE. The CDR3 sequence: CASSLGGPETQYF. The DNA of the CDR3 is TGTGCCAGCAGCTTGGGGGGTCCGGAGACCCAGTACTTC.

This clonotype was detected ten times or more. The chain carries TRBV24-1 and TRBJ2-3; D ambiguous. Germline CDR1 KGHDR, CDR2 SFDVKD. This CDR3 contains 13 residues. The ends were cut back, 1 base at V and 6 bases at J, with 7 bases in the middle. The CDR3 here is CATSDFSVDTQYF. CDR3 DNA: TGTGCCACCAGTGATTTCTCGGTTGATACGCAGTATTTT.

This clonotype was recorded a few times. The J gene is TRBJ1-1, the V gene TRBV5-1; 9 positions agree with TRBD1. Germline CDR1 is SGHRS and CDR2 is YFSETQ. CDR3 length: 16 residues. The trim removed 0 bases at V and 1 base at J, leaving 4 bases unmatched. CDR3 in amino acids: CASSLAPQGANTEAFF. The CDR3 DNA reads TGCGCCAGCAGCTTGGCCCCACAGGGGGCGAACACTGAAGCTTTCTTT.

The rearrangement links TRBV2 to TRBJ2-2; TRBD1 might be the D (6 bases). Trimming left V 6 bases short and J 5 bases short, with 16 bases between. The CDR3 runs to 15 residues. Per germline, CDR1 SNHLY and CDR2 FYNNEI. The DNA for the CDR3 is TGTGCCAGCAGGACCTTGAACCAGGGGACCGGGGAGCTGTTTTTT. This translates into CASRTLNQGTGELFF.

This chain joins TRBV11-2 and TRBJ1-4; TRBD1 matches 8 bases. V shed 5 bases and J 7 bases; nucleotides not matched to a gene: 9. The CDR3 is made up of 15 amino acids. Germline CDR1 is SGHAT and CDR2 is FQNNGV. This chain's CDR3 is CASSPSRGRIEKLFF. The CDR3 DNA sequence: TGTGCCAGCAGCCCGAGCAGGGGGCGGATTGAAAAACTGTTTTTT.

The V gene is TRBV7-9, the J gene TRBJ2-1; 9 bases match TRBD2. CDR3 length: 15 amino acids. CDR1 and CDR2 (germline): SEHNR, FQNEAQ (reference sequence). V lost 5 bases, J lost 6 bases, and 8 bases stayed unmatched. The CDR3 loop is CASSHRQRGANEQFF. DNA for the CDR3: TGTGCCAGCAGCCACAGACAGCGGGGGGCCAATGAGCAGTTCTTC.

This clonotype occurred a few times. The CDR3 nucleotides are TGCGCCAGCAGCTCACCGGCGGGTCAGCCCCAGCATTTT. It codes for CASSSPAGQPQHF. J is TRBJ1-5 and V is TRBV4-1; D gene ambiguous. The CDR3 covers 13 residues. V lost 5 bases and J 6 bases, leaving 11 bases between the germline ends. Germline V gene lookup returns CDR1 MGHRA and CDR2 YSYEKL.

This clonotype was seen ten or more times. This chain joins TRBV20-1 and TRBJ1-2; 7 nucleotides agree with TRBD1. Trimming removed 3 bases from V and 8 bases from J; junction bases left unmatched: 9. The germline gives CDR1 DFQATT, CDR2 SNEGSKA (reference sequence). CDR3 length: 13 amino acids. The CDR3 reads CSASTDRSAGYTF. DNA of the CDR3: TGCAGTGCTAGTACGGACAGGTCCGCGGGCTACACCTTC.